A single sample gave rise to the 32 T cell receptor beta chains below, sequenced in a study of spatial heterogeneity in lung cancer. Study-wide results and caveats: Counts of expanded alpha and beta TCRs within tumors tracked the tumor nonsynonymous mutation count.

TCRdb ran MiXCR on the 5' RACE reads and lists one entry per CDR3 protein. Counted here are 890 or so distinct CDR3 sequences, about 42% occurring once; the ten biggest clones make up 15% to 20%. Time point noted: sample taken at primary tumor resection. These TCRs' antigens remain unknown. The input for sequencing was lung tumor tissue, taken at surgery. These receptors originate from a female donor with early-stage non-small cell lung cancer.

The V and J genes are TRBV5-1 and TRBJ2-2, with D perhaps TRBD1 (5 bases). This CDR3 comprises 14 residues. Trimming removed 4 bases from V and 3 bases from J, with 10 bases in between. Germline-derived CDR1 and CDR2 are SGHRS and YFSETQ. The CDR3 DNA reads TGCGCCAGCAGCCGGGTAGGGGACACCGGGGAGCTGTTTTTT. This translates into CASSRVGDTGELFF.

V gene TRBV28 combines with J gene TRBJ1-2, with 8 nucleotides matching TRBD1. With V trimmed by 0 bases and J by 0 bases, 15 bases remained unmatched. In germline, CDR1 is MDHEN, CDR2 SYDVKM. The CDR3 covers 20 residues. The CDR3 DNA is TGTGCCAGCAGTTTATGGATGGGTTGGGGAACAGGGGGTTCTAACTATGGCTACACCTTC. Protein sequence: CASSLWMGWGTGGSNYGYTF.

This clonotype is termed medium-sized. This sequence joins TRBV5-1 and TRBJ1-6; 7 bases map to TRBD1. Trimming removed 4 bases from V and 0 bases from J; junction bases left unmatched: 7. The CDR3 has 17 amino acids. Germline CDR1 is SGHRS and CDR2 is YFSETQ. This chain's CDR3 is CASSRDSEVSYNSPLHF. The CDR3 coding sequence is TGCGCCAGCAGCCGGGACAGCGAGGTCTCCTATAATTCACCCCTCCACTTT. The full variable domain, rest sourced from reference TRBV5-1 and TRBJ1-6, is KAGVTQTPRYLIKTRGQQVTLSCSPISGHRSVSWYQQTPGQGLQFLFEYFSETQRNKGNFPGRFSGRQFSNSRSEMNVSTLELGDSALYLCASSRDSEVSYNSPLHFGNGTRLTVT.

This clonotype counts as large. The rearrangement joins TRBV19 to TRBJ2-1; 11 nucleotides align to TRBD2. The CDR3 is made up of 14 amino acids. V lost 6 bases to trimming and J lost 4 bases; unmatched junction nucleotides: 2. CDR1 is LNHDA, CDR2 SQIVND, per germline (reference sequence). This chain's CDR3 is CASSLAGGYNEQFF. CDR3 DNA: TGTGCCAGTAGCCTAGCGGGGGGATACAATGAGCAGTTCTTC.

Here the CDR3 DNA reads TGTGCCAGCAGTTTAGGAGCCGTGAACTACGAGCAGTACTTC. Its translation: CASSLGAVNYEQYF. This chain links TRBV12-3 or TRBV12-4 with TRBJ2-7; D remains unclear. The V end lost 1 base, the J end lost 3 bases, and 10 bases lay between the germline ends. This CDR3 comprises 14 residues.

About this clonotype itself: Mismatch with germline at one junction end may stem from a read error. This chain joins TRBV7-6 and TRBJ2-2; 12 positions agree with TRBD1. Germline V gene data show CDR1 as SGHVS and CDR2 as FNYEAQ. The CDR3 is made up of 17 amino acids. The CDR3 bases are TGTGCCAGCAGCTCAATTTCGGGACAGGGGGCAACCGGGGAGCTGTCTTTT. This encodes CASSSISGQGATGELSF.

Relative to its sample, this clonotype is medium-sized (0.01 to 0.1%). This chain joins TRBV7-2 and TRBJ2-4, with D perhaps being TRBD1 or TRBD2 (7 bases each). Trimming shortened V by 5 bases and J by 8 bases, and 19 bases separated the two germline ends. CDR1 is SGHTA and CDR2 is FQGNSA in the germline V gene. This CDR3 spans 15 amino acids. CDR3 nucleotide sequence: TGTGCCAGCAGCCCGGGGGGTAGAGACAGGGACATTCAGTACTTC. This gives the protein CASSPGGRDRDIQYF.

This chain uses TRBV27 with TRBJ2-5; either TRBD1 or TRBD2 may fit D (5 bases each). CDR1 is MNHEY, CDR2 SMNVEV, per germline (reference sequence). This CDR3 has 13 residues. The germline V and J ends were trimmed by 6 bases and 7 bases, with 15 bases remaining between them. The CDR3 DNA sequence: TGTGCCAGCAGCGCCGACCGGGACCGGACCCAGTACTTC. This gives the protein CASSADRDRTQYF.

Judged by abundance, this clonotype is large. The chain joins TRBV4-3 to TRBJ2-1; TRBD1 aligns across 9 bases. Trimming cost V 1 base and J 8 bases; bases outside gene matches: 6. CDR3 length equals 15 residues. Germline CDR1 and CDR2: LGHNA and YSLEER. CDR3 nucleotides: TGCGCCAGCAGCCAAGGGTGGACAGGGGCCGATGAGCAGTTCTTC. It yields the protein CASSQGWTGADEQFF.

The chain employs TRBV5-1 and TRBJ2-2, with D uncertain. CDR3 length: 13 residues. In germline, CDR1 is SGHRS, CDR2 YFSETQ. Trimming stripped 0 bases from V and 7 bases from J, with 7 bases between. The CDR3 DNA sequence: TGCGCCAGCAGCTTGGCGTTGAGCGGGGAGCTGTTTTTT. This translates into CASSLALSGELFF. The full variable domain, with the rest looked up from reference TRBV5-1 and TRBJ2-2, is KAGVTQTPRYLIKTRGQQVTLSCSPISGHRSVSWYQQTPGQGLQFLFEYFSETQRNKGNFPGRFSGRQFSNSRSEMNVSTLELGDSALYLCASSLALSGELFFGEGSRLTVL.

This sequence joins TRBV20-1 and TRBJ2-1; 7 bases map to TRBD1. After removal of 4 bases from V and 4 bases from J, the junction contained 10 bases not matched to a gene. Germline CDR1 reads DFQATT; CDR2 reads SNEGSKA (reference sequence). CDR3 size: 15 residues. The CDR3 nucleotides read TGCAGTGCTATTAGGGGGCTTACGGATTACAATGAGCAGTTCTTC. Its protein is CSAIRGLTDYNEQFF.

In its sample, this clonotype ranks as large. This chain joins TRBV5-1 and TRBJ1-1; D not resolved. The CDR3 runs 16 residues. The germline CDR1 and CDR2 sequences are SGHRS and YFSETQ. V lost 4 bases and J lost 0, with 16 bases in between. CDR3 amino acids: CASSPTRSLMNTEAFF. CDR3 in DNA: TGCGCCAGCAGCCCCACTCGGTCCTTAATGAACACTGAAGCTTTCTTT. Full variable domain (outside the CDR3, taken from reference TRBV5-1 and TRBJ1-1): KAGVTQTPRYLIKTRGQQVTLSCSPISGHRSVSWYQQTPGQGLQFLFEYFSETQRNKGNFPGRFSGRQFSNSRSEMNVSTLELGDSALYLCASSPTRSLMNTEAFFGQGTRLTVV.

The CDR3 region is CASSTRQGWDSPLHF. The DNA for the CDR3 is TGTGCCAGCAGTACCAGACAGGGATGGGATTCACCCCTCCACTTT. This chain links TRBV28 with TRBJ1-6; TRBD1 agrees at 7 bases. Germline V gene data show CDR1 as MDHEN and CDR2 as SYDVKM. This CDR3 has 15 amino acids. The J segment lost 8 bases and the V segment lost 5 bases, leaving 9 bases of the junction unmatched.

The rearrangement joins TRBV6-2 or TRBV6-3 to TRBJ2-6; no clear D gene. From germline, CDR1 is MNHEY and CDR2 SVGEGT. V was shortened by 6 bases and J by 0 bases, with 6 bases between the two germline ends. This CDR3 has 14 residues. The CDR3 region is CASSPPSGANVLTF. The CDR3 DNA reads TGTGCCAGCAGCCCCCCCTCTGGGGCCAACGTCCTGACTTTC.

The CDR3 sequence is CASSLGREGYEQYF. The CDR3, as DNA: TGTGCCAGCAGCTTAGGGCGGGAGGGCTACGAGCAGTACTTC. The V call is TRBV7-2, the J call TRBJ2-7, with 9 bases aligning to TRBD2. The ends lost 1 base at V and 3 bases at J; junction bases unmatched: 1. The CDR3 contains 14 residues. In germline, CDR1 is SGHTA, CDR2 FQGNSA.

V is TRBV27 and J is TRBJ1-4, with TRBD1 as a possible D gene (5 bases). CDR1 MNHEY and CDR2 SMNVEV come from the germline V gene (reference sequence). V was pared by 2 bases and J by 0 bases, with 16 bases between. This CDR3 comprises 18 residues. The chain's CDR3 is CASSLRAPRAATNEKLFF. In DNA form, the CDR3 reads TGTGCCAGCAGTTTACGGGCCCCCAGGGCCGCAACTAATGAAAAACTGTTTTTT.

By share of the sample, this clonotype is medium-sized. The chain employs TRBV28 and TRBJ1-2; D unresolved. Germline V gene lookup returns CDR1 MDHEN and CDR2 SYDVKM. V gave up 6 bases and J gave up 8 bases, with 10 bases separating them. The CDR3 is 11 amino acids. CDR3 sequence: CASSPARGYTF. The CDR3 DNA follows: TGTGCCAGCAGCCCCGCGAGGGGCTACACCTTC.

The chain links TRBV27 to TRBJ2-1; D perhaps matches TRBD2 (6 bases). This CDR3 region has 15 residues. V was clipped by 0 bases and J by 5 bases, with 11 bases between them. Germline V gene lookup returns CDR1 MNHEY and CDR2 SMNVEV (reference sequence). The CDR3 DNA is TGTGCCAGCAGTTTATCCAATAGGAGGGACAATGAGCAGTTCTTC. This encodes CASSLSNRRDNEQFF.

As concerns this clonotype: One junction end does not reproduce the germline sequence, and a read error may be involved. The chain joins TRBV5-1 to TRBJ1-6; D unclear. The CDR3 has 15 residues. Germline CDR1 SGHRS, CDR2 YFSETQ. The CDR3 loop is CASSLEGAHNPPLHF. For the CDR3, the DNA is TGCGCCAGCAGCTTGGAAGGAGCCCATAATCCACCCCTCCACTTT.

The rearrangement links TRBV19 to TRBJ1-5, with 12 positions matching TRBD1. V lost 5 bases and J lost 0; bases outside the gene matches: 8. This CDR3 comprises 18 residues. Germline V gives CDR1 LNHDA, CDR2 SQIVND (reference sequence). The CDR3 reads CASSATGQGAYSNQPQHF. CDR3 coding DNA: TGTGCCAGTAGTGCGACGGGACAGGGGGCCTATAGCAATCAGCCCCAGCATTTT.

This clonotype counts as large (0.1 to 1%). The gene calls are TRBV6-5 and TRBJ2-5; maybe TRBD2 (7 bases). Trimming removed 0 bases from V and 3 bases from J, with 14 bases in between. CDR3 length equals 16 residues. Germline V gene lookup returns CDR1 MNHEY and CDR2 SVGAGI. The CDR3 region is CASSYSEGGGEETQYF. The CDR3 bases are TGTGCCAGCAGTTACTCGGAGGGAGGGGGGGAAGAGACCCAGTACTTC.

The V call is TRBV7-8, the J call TRBJ1-4, with 7 bases lining up with TRBD1. The CDR3 extends over 15 amino acids. From germline, CDR1 is SGHVS and CDR2 FQNEAQ. V gave up 6 bases and J gave up 3 bases; unmatched junction bases: 7. This chain's CDR3 is CASRNDREANEKLFF. The CDR3 nucleotides read TGTGCCAGCAGGAACGACAGGGAAGCTAATGAAAAACTGTTTTTT.

The chain links TRBV3-1 to TRBJ2-3, with D perhaps being TRBD1 or TRBD2 (6 bases each). Per the germline V gene, CDR1 is LGHDT and CDR2 is YNNKEL (reference sequence). Trimming removed 1 base from V and 5 bases from J, with 10 bases in between. The CDR3 is 14 amino acids. CDR3 sequence: CASSQGGARDTQYF. CDR3 nucleotide sequence: TGTGCCAGCAGCCAAGGGGGGGCAAGAGATACGCAGTATTTT.

This clonotype is large in the sample. The V gene is TRBV28, the J gene TRBJ1-1; 8 bases map to TRBD1. This CDR3 comprises 15 residues. Germline lookup yields CDR1 MDHEN and CDR2 SYDVKM. Trimming took 6 bases from V and 1 from J; bases not matched to a gene: 7. CDR3 residues: CASSLTGTGNTEAFF. CDR3 nucleotides: TGTGCCAGCAGCTTGACCGGGACAGGGAACACTGAAGCTTTCTTT.

Written as DNA, the CDR3 is TGCAGCGTTCCGGGTCCCCGAACCTACAATGAGCAGTTCTTC. Translating gives CSVPGPRTYNEQFF. The rearrangement joins TRBV29-1 to TRBJ2-1; D is unresolved. There are 14 residues in the CDR3. The germline V gene encodes CDR1 SQVTM and CDR2 ANQGSEA. V gave up 5 bases and J gave up 2 bases, with 13 bases separating them.

This chain links TRBV11-2 with TRBJ2-3; D is perhaps TRBD1 (6 bases). The V end was cut by 0 bases, the J end by 2 bases, with 9 bases between. CDR1 and CDR2 (germline): SGHAT, FQNNGV. The CDR3 length is 15 residues. As DNA, the CDR3 is TGTGCCAGCAGCTTAGAAACAGGGTCCACAGATACGCAGTATTTT. Amino acids: CASSLETGSTDTQYF.

The rearrangement links TRBV3-1 to TRBJ2-7, with 8 nucleotides matching TRBD2. From germline, CDR1 is LGHDT and CDR2 YNNKEL (reference sequence). This CDR3 has 14 amino acids. The trim removed 5 bases at V and 4 bases at J, leaving 7 bases unmatched. This CDR3 reads CASSTPGTSYEQYF. In nucleotides, the CDR3 is TGTGCCAGCAGCACCCCCGGGACTAGTTACGAGCAGTACTTC.

This clonotype is deemed medium-sized. The chain employs TRBV9 and TRBJ2-7; no clear D gene. V lost 0 bases and J 2 bases, leaving 9 bases between the germline ends. CDR1 is SGDLS, CDR2 YYNGEE, per germline. The CDR3 is 14 residues long. The CDR3 reads CASSVDLGAYEQYF. Written as DNA, the CDR3 is TGTGCCAGCAGCGTAGATCTAGGTGCCTACGAGCAGTACTTC.

As to this clonotype: One junction end disagrees with the germline gene, perhaps due to a read error. V gene TRBV5-4 combines with J gene TRBJ1-2, with 7 bases matching TRBD1. Germline CDR1 is SGHNT and CDR2 is YYREEE (reference sequence). The CDR3 contains 13 residues. CDR3 DNA: TGCGCCAGCGGCCGGACAGGAGAAGATGGCTACACCTTC. Its protein product is CASGRTGEDGYTF. The full variable domain, rest sourced from reference TRBV5-4 and TRBJ1-2, is ETGVTQSPTHLIKTRGQQVTLRCSSQSGHNTVSWYQQALGQGPQFIFQYYREEENGRGNFPPRFSGLQFPNYSSELNVNALELDDSALYLCASGRTGEDGYTFGSGTRLTVV.

The CDR3 DNA follows: TGCGCCAGCAGTCAATCTCGATTTGGGACTAGAAAAAATGTTCTGGGGACAGATACGCAGTATTTT. Amino acid sequence: CASSQSRFGTRKNVLGTDTQYF. This sequence joins TRBV23-1 and TRBJ2-3, with 8 bases that match TRBD2. TRBV23-1 is an ORF, and what it does is uncertain. With V trimmed by 0 bases and J by 3 bases, 23 bases remained unmatched. The CDR3 contains 22 residues.

The V and J genes are TRBV7-8 and TRBJ2-7, with D perhaps assigned TRBD1 or TRBD2 (5 bases each). Trimming stripped 5 bases from V and 4 bases from J, with 9 bases between. Germline loops: CDR1 SGHVS, CDR2 FQNEAQ. This CDR3 has 12 residues. The DNA for the CDR3 is TGTGCCAGCAGCCGTGAGGGGTACGAGCAGTACTTC. The encoded protein is CASSREGYEQYF.

The CDR3 loop is CASSNGLATYYEQYF. For the CDR3, the DNA is TGTGCCAGCTCAAATGGACTAGCGACCTATTACGAGCAGTACTTC. The chain uses TRBV18 and TRBJ2-7; 9 nucleotides align to TRBD2. In germline, CDR1 is KGHSH, CDR2 LQKENI. The CDR3 is 15 residues long. V gave up 5 bases and J gave up 4 bases; unmatched junction bases: 9.